This is a list of T cell receptor beta chains from one sample in a study of blood T cell repertoires in COVID-19. TCRdb keeps only in-frame clones here, not all; method: immunoSEQ multiplex PCR. The sample shows about 50,000 clones, roughly 89% of them seen only once. Specimen: peripheral blood. The receptors were gathered from a human donor in a cohort sampled during active COVID-19. Each CDR3 is given without its conserved first and last residue.

j_gene: TRBJ2-2
len: 11
v_gene: TRBV30
CDR3aa: AWISRVGGELF

j_gene: TRBJ2-3
len: 16
v_gene: TRBV7-2
CDR3aa: ASAKGGRGAPGTDTQY

j_gene: TRBJ1-5
len: 13
v_gene: TRBV18
CDR3aa: ASSPSRGRDQPQH

j_gene: TRBJ2-7
len: 13
v_gene: TRBV6-1
CDR3aa: ASSEFGQPSYEQY

j_gene: TRBJ2-5
len: 12
v_gene: TRBV7-2
CDR3aa: ASSLAGQGETQY

j_gene: TRBJ1-3
len: 12
v_gene: TRBV5-6
CDR3aa: ASSSRGAGNTIY

j_gene: TRBJ2-1
len: 11
v_gene: TRBV7-2
CDR3aa: ASSSQGNNEQF

j_gene: TRBJ2-3
len: 13
v_gene: TRBV13
CDR3aa: ASSLQAARGDTQY

j_gene: TRBJ1-2
len: 12
v_gene: TRBV28
CDR3aa: ASSPGQGKRGYT

j_gene: TRBJ2-3
len: 13
v_gene: TRBV19
CDR3aa: ASSSWGGRRDTQY

j_gene: TRBJ1-1
len: 12
v_gene: TRBV6-6
CDR3aa: ASSYDRGLAEAF

j_gene: TRBJ2-5
len: 10
v_gene: TRBV6-5
CDR3aa: ASRGGAETQY

j_gene: TRBJ2-2
len: 14
v_gene: TRBV24-1
CDR3aa: ATSDLLAGGIGELF

j_gene: TRBJ1-2
len: 16
v_gene: TRBV5-4
CDR3aa: ASSLGEGTQATNYGYT

j_gene: TRBJ1-5
len: 12
v_gene: TRBV11-3
CDR3aa: ASSLDRAYQPQH

j_gene: TRBJ2-3
len: 13
v_gene: TRBV28
CDR3aa: ASSFRGPATDTQY

j_gene: TRBJ2-7
len: 13
v_gene: TRBV28
CDR3aa: ASSRIAGGPYEQY

j_gene: TRBJ1-3
len: 13
v_gene: TRBV6-5
CDR3aa: ASSSGTASGNTIY

j_gene: TRBJ2-2
len: 12
v_gene: TRBV3-1/TRBV3-2
CDR3aa: ASSYTGNTGELF

j_gene: TRBJ2-2
len: 16
v_gene: TRBV5-6
CDR3aa: ASSGSGSQTQRTGELF

j_gene: TRBJ2-7
len: 13
v_gene: TRBV4-1
CDR3aa: ASSQDRTTWYEQY

j_gene: TRBJ2-5
len: 11
v_gene: TRBV5-1
CDR3aa: ASGRGGEETQY

j_gene: TRBJ1-4
len: 13
v_gene: TRBV30
CDR3aa: AWSVTGGLGEKLF

j_gene: TRBJ2-1
len: 11
v_gene: TRBV14
CDR3aa: ASSPTRYNEQF

j_gene: TRBJ1-5
len: 14
v_gene: TRBV28
CDR3aa: ASSSLGTAGDQPQH

j_gene: TRBJ2-3
len: 14
v_gene: TRBV5-1
CDR3aa: ASSLERGGGTDTQY

j_gene: TRBJ2-3
len: 11
v_gene: TRBV30
CDR3aa: AWSANSGDTQY

j_gene: TRBJ2-1
len: 11
v_gene: TRBV28
CDR3aa: ASSLQGRNEQF

j_gene: TRBJ2-2
len: 10
v_gene: TRBV6-6
CDR3aa: ASTDRPRELF

j_gene: TRBJ1-1
len: 15
v_gene: TRBV4-3
CDR3aa: ASSQVRQSSLYTEAF

j_gene: TRBJ2-3
len: 13
v_gene: TRBV5-4
CDR3aa: ASSLQAGGRDTQY

j_gene: TRBJ1-2
len: 13
v_gene: TRBV28
CDR3aa: ASSLSGQGTLGYT

j_gene: TRBJ2-3
len: 15
v_gene: TRBV3-1/TRBV3-2
CDR3aa: ASSRTGLAGVVDTQY

j_gene: TRBJ2-6
len: 15
v_gene: TRBV2
CDR3aa: ASSHPGQGLGANVLT

j_gene: TRBJ1-1
len: 11
v_gene: TRBV28
CDR3aa: ASRVGLRKEAF